The T cell receptor (beta chain) under discussion was sequenced for a study of blood T cell repertoires in COVID-19. Living in 20 to 30 US areas, the participants were between roughly 18 and 89 years of age. Clinical history as reported by participants underpinned cohort assignment. Only one count was recorded for this clone. The germline V gene encodes CDR1 KGHSH and CDR2 LQKENI. With V trimmed by 6 bases and J by 0 bases, 15 bases remained unmatched. CDR3 length: 19 amino acids. Per the authors' pipeline: It was from reference gene primer amplification that nucleated cell counts were estimated. The repertoire was sequenced with immunoSEQ multiplex PCR; TCRdb's copy has only in-frame clones and lacks some. V and J calls and clone size are given by that table; D and trimming were obtained from the DNA. The table lists approximately 220,000 clones, 85% to 90% of them singletons.

V and J are TRBV18 and TRBJ2-3; 10 positions match TRBD2. The origin of this receptor is a woman in her twenties or thirties with acute COVID-19. Specimen: PBMCs or T cells enriched from blood (not recorded which). Here the CDR3 reads CASSPLLLIAGGSTDTQYF. Written as DNA, the CDR3 is TGTGCCAGCTCCCCCCTCCTTTTGATAGCGGGGGGCAGCACAGATACGCAGTATTTT.